The T cell receptor (beta chain) described here comes from a study of tumor-infiltrating lymphocytes in localized non-small cell lung cancer. Findings of the study overall: TCRbeta sequencing showed higher T cell infiltration in tumors than uninvolved lung. No link was found between tumor T-cell fraction and recurrence-free survival. Only some patients had TCR sequencing, depending on available tissue.

On this clone: Its matching antigen is unknown.

Sequencing used immunoSEQ multiplex PCR; TCRdb keeps in-frame clones, though not all of them. The sample records 15,000 to 20,000 clones, about 69% being singletons. In germline, CDR1 is SGHTA, CDR2 FQGNSA. The CDR3 is 15 amino acids. Trimming pared 2 bases from V and 1 base from J, leaving 11 bases between. The rearrangement uses TRBV7-2 and TRBJ1-2; maybe TRBD1 (5 bases). Sequencing input: lung tumor tissue. This TCR derives from a human donor with non-small cell lung cancer. This CDR3 is CASSLPGGINYGYTF. As DNA, the CDR3 is TGTGCCAGCAGCTTACCGGGGGGAATTAACTATGGCTACACCTTC.